This TCR beta chain was sequenced for a study of T cells in Graves' hyperthyroidism and ophthalmopathy (dated by TCRdb to about 2019). For the wider study: To identify TCR V-J signatures that set the groups apart, the researchers used a discovery cohort of more than 95 patients, made up of about 44 with Graves' ophthalmopathy and 57 with stable Graves' hyperthyroidism. Prospective prediction of ophthalmopathy was tested in an independent validation cohort consisting of some 19 hyperthyroidism patients and about 17 patients who later progressed to ophthalmopathy. For training and testing, the approximately 97 patients in the discovery cohort were randomly divided in a 7:3 ratio. In several Graves' hyperthyroidism patients, the study also compared T-cell repertoires from thyroid tissue with T-cell repertoires from blood. After blood sampling, hyperthyroidism patients were treated with methimazole at a starting dose of 30 mg daily, and ophthalmopathy patients were treated with high-dose intravenous methylprednisolone. TCR Vbeta CDR3 sequencing of roughly 140 peripheral blood samples (under 45 ophthalmopathy, 75 to 80 hyperthyroidism and approximately 17 progressor patients) is reported in the paper.

Any patient with an uncontrolled infection, another autoimmune disease, pregnancy or lactation was excluded. Diagnoses were based on clinical symptoms, serum thyroxine and TRAb, thyroid ultrasound and orbital computed tomography. Total RNA was extracted with Trizol reagent, and quality was checked on an Agilent 2100 Bioanalyzer. The CDR3 goes from the cysteine to the phenylalanine over 10 residues. Only CDR3 DNA remains: 30 bases, in frame from the first base. The junction shows trimming of 5 bases on V and 6 bases on J, plus 5 bases between the germline ends. CDR1 and CDR2, looked up from the germline V gene, are SNHLY and FYNNEI. The TCR beta CDR3 regions were amplified from the RNA transcripts. For the first round of RT-PCR on the TCR CDR3, the HTBI primer set was used together with the Qiagen OneStep RT-PCR kit. The libraries were constructed in a second round of multiplex PCR and then size-selected and purified. Paired-end sequencing of the libraries was performed with 100 bp reads on an Illumina HiSeq2000. On the study's bioinformatics: SOAPnuke was used to process the raw data, removing reads that contained adapters or uncalled bases, had a mean Phred below 15, or lacked an exact match to the constant primer or identifier. COPE v1.2.5 was used to merge high-quality paired reads, and clonotypes were defined as unique nucleotide sequences. MiTCR v1.1 was used to align clonotypes to the IMGT TRBV, TRBD and TRBJ reference segments. The analysis was restricted to V-J combinations with a frequency above 0.0001, which together covered approximately 99% of the repertoires. A TCS score was defined as the ratio between F50 (clonal expansion) and ExV (chaos), using BLOSUM62-based TCRdist between CDR3 peptides within each V-J. Welch's t-statistics and random forest reduced just over 500 V-J features to around 14, which were used in a naive Bayes classifier (R e1071). The similarity between thyroid and blood repertoires was quantified using the Morisita-Horn index. Using fastp trimming at Q25 and MiXCR clonotype assembly, TCRdb reanalyzed the public sequencing data and kept in-frame beta chains. When rows share a CDR3 protein, they turn into one entry using the most common DNA and genes. TCRdb, not the authors, supplied the V and J calls. Across this sample there are 500,000 to 650,000 distinct CDR3 sequences, with 40% to 50% seen only once. About two fifths of the sample is taken by the ten largest.

General study outcomes and caveats: A 13 V-J signature model separated ophthalmopathy from stable hyperthyroidism, with 87.88% sensitivity and roughly 82% specificity in cross-validation and 80%/75% in testing. Most expanded thyroid clonotypes (frequency above 0.001) were also found in blood, which suggests that blood repertoires may mirror thyroid immune responses. During validation, the model predicted progression to ophthalmopathy a median of around 6 months ahead of onset, with 60% to 71% sensitivity and more than 72% specificity. No statistical method was used to fix the sample size in advance, and group allocation was not hidden from the investigators.

Concerning this clonotype itself: Its binding antigen is unknown. Within one base of it there is no much larger clone, and no base qualities were kept.

The sequence came from an adult woman with Graves' disease, either hyperthyroidism or ophthalmopathy (not recorded which). The chain employs TRBV2 and TRBJ2-7, with no confidently assigned D gene. Material: peripheral blood or thyroid tissue (not recorded which). DNA sequence: TGTGCCAGCAGTTCGTTCGAGCAGTACTTC. This yields the protein CASSSFEQYF.